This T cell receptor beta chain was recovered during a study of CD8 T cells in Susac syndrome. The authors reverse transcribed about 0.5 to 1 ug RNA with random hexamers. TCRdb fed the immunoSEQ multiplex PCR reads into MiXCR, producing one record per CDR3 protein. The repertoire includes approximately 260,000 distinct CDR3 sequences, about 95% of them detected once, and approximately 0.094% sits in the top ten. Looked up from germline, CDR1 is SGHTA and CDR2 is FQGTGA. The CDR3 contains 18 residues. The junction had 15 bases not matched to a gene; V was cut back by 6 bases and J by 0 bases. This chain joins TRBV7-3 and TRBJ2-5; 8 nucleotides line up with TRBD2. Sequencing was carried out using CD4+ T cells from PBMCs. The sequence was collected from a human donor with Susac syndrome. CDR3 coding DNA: TGTGCCAGCAGAAAATCTGCTCCGGGACTAGGGGACCAAGAGACCCAGTACTTC. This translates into CASRKSAPGLGDQETQYF.